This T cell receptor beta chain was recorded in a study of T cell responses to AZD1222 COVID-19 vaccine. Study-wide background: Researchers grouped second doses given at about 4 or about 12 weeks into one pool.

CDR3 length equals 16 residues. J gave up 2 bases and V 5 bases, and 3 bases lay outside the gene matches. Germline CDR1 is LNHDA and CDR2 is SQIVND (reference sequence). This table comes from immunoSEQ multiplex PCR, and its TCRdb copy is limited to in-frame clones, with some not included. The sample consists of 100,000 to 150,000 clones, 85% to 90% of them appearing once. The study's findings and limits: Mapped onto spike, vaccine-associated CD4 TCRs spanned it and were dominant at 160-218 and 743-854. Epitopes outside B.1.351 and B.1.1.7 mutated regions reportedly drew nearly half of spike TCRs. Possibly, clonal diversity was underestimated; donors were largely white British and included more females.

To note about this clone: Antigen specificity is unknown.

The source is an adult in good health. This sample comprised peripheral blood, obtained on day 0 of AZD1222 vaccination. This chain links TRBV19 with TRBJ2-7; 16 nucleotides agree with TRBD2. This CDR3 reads CASSRGTSGRAYEQYF. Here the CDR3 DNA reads TGTGCCAGTAGTCGGGGGACTAGCGGGAGGGCCTACGAGCAGTACTTC. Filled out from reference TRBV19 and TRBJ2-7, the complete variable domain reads DGGITQSPKYLFRKEGQNVTLSCEQNLNHDAMYWYRQDPGQGLRLIYYSQIVNDFQKGDIAEGYSVSREKKESFPLTVTSAQKNPTAFYLCASSRGTSGRAYEQYFGPGTRLTVT.